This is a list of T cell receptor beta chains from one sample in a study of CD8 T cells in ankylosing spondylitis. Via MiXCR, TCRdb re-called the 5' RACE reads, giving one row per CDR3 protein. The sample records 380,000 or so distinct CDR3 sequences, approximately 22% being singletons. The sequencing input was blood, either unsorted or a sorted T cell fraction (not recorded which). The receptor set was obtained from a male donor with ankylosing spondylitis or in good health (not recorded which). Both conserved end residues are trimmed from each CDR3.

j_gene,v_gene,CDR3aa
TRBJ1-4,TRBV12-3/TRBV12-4,ASTTAGDGYEKLF
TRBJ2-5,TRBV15,ATSGYSSGAKETQY
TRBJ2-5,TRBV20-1,SATSGTGEETQY
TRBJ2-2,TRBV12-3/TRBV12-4,ASSSGTGYTGELF
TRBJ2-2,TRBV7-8,ASSEPRDSGELF
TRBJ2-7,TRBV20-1,SARDLGESTYEQY
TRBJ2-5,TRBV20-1,SARDLLGDYQETQY
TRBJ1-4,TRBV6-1,ASSAGTGWEKLF
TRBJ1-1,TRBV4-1,ASSHQSGEAF
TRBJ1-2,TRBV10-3,AITVEVSYGYT
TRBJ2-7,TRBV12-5,ASGSTPGQWVEVEY
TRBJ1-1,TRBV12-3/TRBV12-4,ASSLLITNTEAF
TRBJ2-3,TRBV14,ASSQAGTRPTDTQY
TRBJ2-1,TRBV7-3,ASSLKAGVNNEQF
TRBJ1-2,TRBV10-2,ASSEGVGAGYGYT
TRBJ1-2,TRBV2,AGSGTGPNYGYT
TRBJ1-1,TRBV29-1,SVPANTEAF
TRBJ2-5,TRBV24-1,ATSDFRQGRETQY
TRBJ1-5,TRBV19,ASSIWGTGNQPQH
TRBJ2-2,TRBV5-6,ASSSIGFGELF
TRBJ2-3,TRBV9,ASSPRVGGTTDTQY
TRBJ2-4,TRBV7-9,ASSLDTENIQY
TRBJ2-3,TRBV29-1,SVSSGTRDTQY
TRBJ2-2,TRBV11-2,ASSLRDAGELF
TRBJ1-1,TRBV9,ASSVGASWDPEAF
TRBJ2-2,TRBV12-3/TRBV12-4,ASSPTITGELF
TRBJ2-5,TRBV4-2,ASSPVAGGPETQY
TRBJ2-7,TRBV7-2,ASSLNREFSYEQY
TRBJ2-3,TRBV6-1,ASSGSWTSTDTQY
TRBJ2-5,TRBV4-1,ASSPRPGSQETQY
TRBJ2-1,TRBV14,ASSQDSWLAGAGEQF
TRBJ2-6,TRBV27,ASTKLPGRGGVEGANVLT
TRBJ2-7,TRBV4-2,ASSVTSGETYEQY
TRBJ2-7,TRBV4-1,ASSRPESTYEQY
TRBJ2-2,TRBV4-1,ASSQGQHTGELF
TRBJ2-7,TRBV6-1,ASSRTRDGVSSYEQY
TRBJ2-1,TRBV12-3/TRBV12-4,ASSPDTYNEQF
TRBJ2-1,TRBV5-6,ASSLARAGYNEQF
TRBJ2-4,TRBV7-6,ASSLGTGRNIQY
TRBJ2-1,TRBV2,ASSGIGRGLSDEQF
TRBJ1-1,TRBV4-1,ASSQDASEAF
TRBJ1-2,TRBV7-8,ASSLAPGQTANYGYT
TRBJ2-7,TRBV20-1,SAREEGTYEQY